A selection of T cell receptor beta chains follows, all from one sample in a study of T-cell memory formation after mild COVID-19. TCRdb reprocessed the 5' RACE reads via MiXCR and lists one record per CDR3 protein. The table includes about 140,000 distinct CDR3 sequences, around 15% detected once. The sample comprised PBMCs or a T cell subset sorted from them (not recorded which). Receptors originate from an adult woman who had mild COVID-19 (a few samples of this study predate the infection). Cell type and time point are not known. Each CDR3 is given with its conserved first and last residue. A D gene is named only where the DNA matches it firmly. Clone size appears in some rows only: once, few, many, or a class for an expanded clone.

J gene | clone size | V gene | D gene | CDR3 DNA | CDR3 protein
TRBJ2-3 | NA | TRBV28 | NA | TGTGCCAGCAGTCGGGACTCCCTGACTGGTACGCAGTATTTT | CASSRDSLTGTQYF
TRBJ2-7 | few | TRBV15 | NA | TGTGCCACCAGCAGGGAGAAAGGCAACCCCTACGAGCAGTACTTC | CATSREKGNPYEQYF
TRBJ2-1 | few | TRBV7-8 | NA | TGTGCCAGCAGCTTAGGGACTCATGGTGAGCAGTTCTTC | CASSLGTHGEQFF
TRBJ2-1 | few | TRBV20-1 | TRBD2 | TGCAGTGCTAGAGATAGAACCGGGGGGAGATACTACAATGAGCAGTTCTTC | CSARDRTGGRYYNEQFF
TRBJ2-7 | few | TRBV11-3 | NA | TGTGCCAGCAGCTTTCACGCAGGGGACGGCTACGAGCAGTACTTC | CASSFHAGDGYEQYF
TRBJ2-2 | NA | TRBV25-1 | TRBD1 | TGTGCCAGCAGTGAGACAGGGGTAGCCGGGGAGCTGTTTTTT | CASSETGVAGELFF
TRBJ1-1 | NA | TRBV20-1 | NA | TGCAGTGCCCTTAAGTTGGTAGCTTTCTTT | CSALKLVAFF
TRBJ2-1 | many | TRBV9 | NA | TGTGCCAGCAGGGCCCCGGGGGAAAATGAGCAGTTCTTC | CASRAPGENEQFF
TRBJ2-1 | few | TRBV12-3/TRBV12-4 | TRBD2 | TGTGCCAGCAGACCGCTAGCGGGAGTGTTCAATGAGCAGTTCTTC | CASRPLAGVFNEQFF
TRBJ1-1 | NA | TRBV27 | TRBD1 | TGTGCCAGCATCCTCCTGACAGGGGCGAACACTGAAGCTTTCTTT | CASILLTGANTEAFF
TRBJ2-3 | NA | TRBV12-3/TRBV12-4 | TRBD1 | TGTGCCAGCAGTTCGGGACAGGGGGGGGATACGCAGTATTTT | CASSSGQGGDTQYF
TRBJ1-5 | NA | TRBV5-4 | NA | TGTGCCAGCAGCCGGGCCGGGGATAGCAATCAGCCCCAGCATTTT | CASSRAGDSNQPQHF
TRBJ2-1 | few | TRBV7-8 | NA | TGTGCCAGCAGCTTAAGGGGGAGCTCCTACAATGAGCAGTTCTTC | CASSLRGSSYNEQFF
TRBJ2-6 | NA | TRBV7-8 | TRBD2 | TGTGCCAGCAGCTTAACCCTAGCGGGCTACTCTGGGGCCAACGTCCTGACTTTC | CASSLTLAGYSGANVLTF
TRBJ2-7 | few | TRBV6-2/TRBV6-3 | NA | TGTGCCAGCAAGGGAGAGTTTTCCTACGAGCAGTACTTC | CASKGEFSYEQYF
TRBJ1-5 | few | TRBV5-1 | TRBD1 | TGCGCCAGCAGCTTCGCCGGGACAGGCAATCAGCCCCAGCATTTT | CASSFAGTGNQPQHF
TRBJ2-2 | NA | TRBV12-3/TRBV12-4 | TRBD1 | TGTGCCATTACGCGACAGGGTGGACGCGGGGAGCTGTTTTTT | CAITRQGGRGELFF
TRBJ1-4 | once | TRBV7-8 | NA | TGTGCCAGCAGCCTCCGAAGGGCGGATGAAAAACTGTTTTTT | CASSLRRADEKLFF
TRBJ2-4 | NA | TRBV6-5 | NA | TGTGCCAGCAGTTACGCCGGACAGCTAGGGAACATTCAGTACTTC | CASSYAGQLGNIQYF
TRBJ2-1 | many | TRBV6-5 | NA | TGTGCCAGCAATGGGACCTACAATGAGCAGTTCTTC | CASNGTYNEQFF